These 4 T cell receptor beta chains share one sample of origin, sequenced in a study of T-cell reconstitution after alpha-beta-depleted transplantation in children. Preparation of the TCRbeta library involved a method that used unique molecular identifiers. TCRdb re-called the PCR reads through MiXCR, storing one row per CDR3 protein. Of about 16,000 distinct CDR3 sequences listed, about 7.7% are singletons. Material: PBMCs, mostly from graft donor cells, obtained 60 days after TCRalphabeta/CD19-depleted stem cell transplant. The receptors originated from a boy less than two years old who had a stem cell transplant for Wiskott-Aldrich syndrome, so the T cells may come from the graft donor.

This clonotype was seen repeatedly, ten times or more. The chain employs TRBV7-9 and TRBJ1-2, with D hard to call. The CDR3 spans 15 residues. Per the germline V gene, CDR1 is SEHNR and CDR2 is FQNEAQ (reference sequence). Trimming took 0 bases from V and 1 from J, leaving 9 bases between them. The chain's CDR3 is CASSLALGHNYGYTF. Written as DNA, the CDR3 is TGTGCCAGCAGCTTAGCGCTCGGGCATAACTATGGCTACACCTTC.

The V and J genes are TRBV27 and TRBJ2-5; 12 bases are shared with TRBD1. The ends lost 6 bases at V and 5 bases at J; junction bases unmatched: 13. The germline V gene encodes CDR1 MNHEY and CDR2 SMNVEV (reference sequence). The length of the CDR3 is 17 residues. CDR3 in amino acids: CASSPFPGTGGLETQYF. As DNA, the CDR3 is TGTGCCAGCAGCCCCTTCCCAGGGACAGGGGGCTTGGAGACCCAGTACTTC.

At least ten counts were recorded for this clonotype. The rearrangement uses TRBV10-3 and TRBJ2-7; D is perhaps TRBD1 (5 bases). The ends were cut back, 7 bases at V and 5 bases at J, with 12 bases in the middle. The CDR3 consists of 12 residues. The germline V gene encodes CDR1 ENHRY and CDR2 SYGVKD. The CDR3 loop is CAIKGLDDEQYF. As DNA, the CDR3 is TGTGCCATCAAGGGGCTAGATGACGAGCAGTACTTC.

This clonotype was picked up many times. This chain uses TRBV5-1 with TRBJ2-7, with 9 bases aligning to TRBD2. Germline trimming cut 1 base from V and 2 bases from J; bases unmatched to any gene: 7. Germline V gene data show CDR1 as SGHRS and CDR2 as YFSETQ. This CDR3 comprises 16 residues. Here the CDR3 DNA reads TGCGCCAGCAGCTTGCAAGCGGGAGGAACCGCCTACGAGCAGTACTTC. Its protein product is CASSLQAGGTAYEQYF.